Only a few counts were recorded for the clone carrying this T cell receptor beta chain. Its antigen is still unknown. Healthy bone marrow donors formed the donor group. This specimen belongs to a study of cytomegalovirus exposure and HLA in healthy donors. Study summary: Earlier results showed roughly 120 million unique TCR beta sequences derived from roughly 200 million T cells. General study findings and limits: Reported performance of the classifier showed diagnosis of cytomegalovirus status with high specificity and sensitivity. TCR beta sequences numbering under 20,000 were associated with HLA alleles at 0.05 false discovery rate in a later analysis.

The PCR had 60 Vbeta and 13 Jbeta primers. Some clones are missing from TCRdb's copy, which holds only in-frame ones; the method was immunoSEQ multiplex PCR. The sample consists of roughly 35,000 clones, over 40% of them appearing once. The clonotype was recovered from a woman between 35 and 50 years old in good health and CMV-seropositive. Specimen: PBMCs.

DNA of the CDR3: TGTGCCTCGGGGGGCCAAGAGGGTTACAATGAGCAGTTCTTC. It yields the protein CASGGQEGYNEQFF. The chain carries TRBV19 and TRBJ2-1, with D maybe TRBD2 (7 bases). The germline V and J ends were trimmed by 11 bases and 4 bases, with 18 bases remaining between them. The CDR3 is 14 residues long. Per the germline V gene, CDR1 is LNHDA and CDR2 is SQIVND (reference sequence).